The 25 T cell receptor beta chains in this list originate from one sample, sequenced in a study of monozygotic twins with inflammatory bowel disease. Using the 5' RACE reads, TCRdb records one entry per CDR3 protein without DNA. This sample lists around 370,000 distinct CDR3 sequences; its ten largest clones have approximately 2.4%. The sample comprised blood. The receptors shown here come from a human donor with ulcerative colitis or Crohn's disease, or a healthy co-twin of an affected twin (not recorded which).

The CDR3 spells CAITDDSGGALNEQFF. V and J are TRBV10-3 and TRBJ2-1; TCRdb picks TRBD2, but there is no DNA to check that call. In germline, CDR1 is ENHRY, CDR2 SYGVKD. The CDR3 is made up of 16 amino acids.

The chain uses TRBV20-1 and TRBJ2-2; TCRdb reports TRBD1, a call that lacks DNA to check it against. The CDR3 consists of 13 residues. The V gene's germline CDR1 is DFQATT and CDR2 SNEGSKA (reference sequence). The CDR3 loop reads CSAMGGDTGELFF.

The chain links TRBV20-1 to TRBJ2-7. The CDR3 extends over 14 amino acids. CDR1 is DFQATT and CDR2 is SNEGSKA in the germline V gene (reference sequence). CDR3: CSARVPGGSYEQYF.

The CDR3 sequence: CASSLGWAYEQYF. The V call is TRBV7-2, the J call TRBJ2-7. The CDR3 has 13 amino acids. Looked up from germline, CDR1 is SGHTA and CDR2 is FQGNSA.

The V and J genes are TRBV12-3 or TRBV12-4 and TRBJ1-5; without DNA, the TCRdb call of TRBD1 cannot be checked. This CDR3 has 16 amino acids. The CDR3 region is CASRKQDLGGNQPQHF.

The chain employs TRBV20-1 and TRBJ2-2; the TCRdb call, TRBD1, lacks DNA for checking. CDR1 and CDR2 from the germline V gene are DFQATT and SNEGSKA (reference sequence). The CDR3 sequence is 16 residues long. The CDR3 loop is CSARRPRGEAVVELFF.

The chain uses TRBV7-2 and TRBJ2-5; there is no DNA to check the TCRdb D call of TRBD2. CDR1 is SGHTA, CDR2 FQGNSA, per germline. The CDR3 spans 17 residues. The CDR3 protein is CASSHPSTSGPQETQYF.

V gene TRBV12-3 or TRBV12-4 combines with J gene TRBJ2-7; checking the TCRdb D call of TRBD1 is not possible without DNA. The CDR3 length is 14 residues. CDR3 residues: CASSFGTGIYEQYF.

The chain couples TRBV5-1 to TRBJ2-3; TCRdb's D call, TRBD2, is unchecked because there is no DNA. Germline loops: CDR1 SGHRS, CDR2 YFSETQ. This CDR3 is 14 amino acids long. The CDR3 loop is CASTLSRGTDTQYF.

This sequence joins TRBV4-2 and TRBJ2-3; TCRdb's D gene call, TRBD2, goes unchecked for lack of DNA. CDR3 length: 16 amino acids. Germline-derived CDR1 and CDR2 are LGHNA and YNFKEQ. The CDR3 here is CASSQGGLGSPSTQYF.

The genes are TRBV21-1 and TRBJ1-1; the D gene TCRdb calls, TRBD1, cannot be checked with no DNA. TRBV21-1 is labeled a pseudogene. CDR3 size: 17 residues. The CDR3 spells CASSARDVQGRYTEAFF.

The chain combines TRBV12-3 or TRBV12-4 with TRBJ2-4; checking the TCRdb D call of TRBD1 is not possible without DNA. The CDR3 is made up of 14 amino acids. CDR3 protein: CASSLPREINIQYF.

The CDR3 sequence is CASSPPGRHTDTQYF. The chain joins TRBV18 to TRBJ2-3; lacking DNA, the TRBD2 call made by TCRdb goes unchecked. CDR1 and CDR2 (germline): KGHSH, LQKENI. This CDR3 region has 15 residues.

The chain has TRBV11-2 and TRBJ2-7. The CDR3 is made up of 14 amino acids. Germline V gene lookup returns CDR1 SGHAT and CDR2 FQNNGV. This CDR3 reads CASSFEGIGYEQYF.

The chain links TRBV4-1 to TRBJ1-5; TCRdb designates TRBD1, a call that cannot be tested without DNA. The CDR3 consists of 18 residues. Germline CDR1 reads MGHRA; CDR2 reads YSYEKL. The CDR3 loop is CASSQGPGRSGFNQPQHF.

The chain combines TRBV5-4 with TRBJ2-2; TCRdb proposes TRBD1, but this gene call is untestable without DNA. Germline V lookup: CDR1 SGHNT, CDR2 YYREEE (reference sequence). The CDR3 contains 16 residues. The CDR3: CASSQGGNSGTGELFF.

This chain links TRBV7-9 with TRBJ2-7. CDR3 length: 14 amino acids. Germline CDR1 SEHNR, CDR2 FQNEAQ (reference sequence). The CDR3 loop is CASSLERVAYEQYF.

The chain couples TRBV5-1 to TRBJ2-1; the TCRdb D gene call, TRBD1, has no DNA to confirm it. Germline V gene lookup returns CDR1 SGHRS and CDR2 YFSETQ. CDR3 length: 13 amino acids. The CDR3 protein is CASSLRGDNEQFF.

CDR3 region: CSVVRGSRQYF. The chain uses TRBV29-1 and TRBJ2-3. Germline V lookup: CDR1 SQVTM, CDR2 ANQGSEA. This CDR3 spans 11 amino acids.

The V call is TRBV5-1, the J call TRBJ2-7; TCRdb calls TRBD1, which cannot be checked without DNA. Germline CDR1 is SGHRS and CDR2 is YFSETQ. The CDR3 consists of 14 residues. Here the CDR3 reads CASSAEAGLEEQYF.

The rearrangement links TRBV20-1 to TRBJ2-1; checking the TCRdb D call of TRBD2 is not possible without DNA. CDR1 and CDR2 from the germline V gene are DFQATT and SNEGSKA (reference sequence). The CDR3 is made up of 15 amino acids. The CDR3 protein is CSAIGASGSYNEQFF.

The V and J genes are TRBV7-2 and TRBJ2-7; TCRdb returns TRBD1, unconfirmable since there is no DNA. CDR3 length: 15 residues. CDR1 and CDR2 from the germline V gene are SGHTA and FQGNSA. CDR3 protein: CASSAYGTASYEQYF.

The chain recombines TRBV5-1 with TRBJ2-7; TCRdb gives TRBD1 as the D gene, but with no DNA this cannot be confirmed. Germline V gives CDR1 SGHRS, CDR2 YFSETQ. The CDR3 loop spans 13 amino acids. The CDR3: CASNAGQSYEQYF.

The chain joins TRBV9 to TRBJ1-6. This CDR3 is 15 amino acids long. Germline V lookup: CDR1 SGDLS, CDR2 YYNGEE. This CDR3 reads CASSVSTSYNSPLHF.

The J gene is TRBJ2-2, the V gene TRBV5-1. This CDR3 is 15 amino acids long. Looked up from germline, CDR1 is SGHRS and CDR2 is YFSETQ. This CDR3 is CASSPPGLNTGELFF.